Following are 2 T cell receptor beta chains from one sample sequenced in a study of regulatory T cells in long-lasting Graves disease. TCR beta libraries were built with iRepertoire HTBI primers and Arm-PCR of CDR3 regions. TCRdb used MiXCR to reprocess the multiplex PCR reads, holding one entry per CDR3 protein. The sample records 350,000 to 550,000 distinct CDR3 sequences, 16% being singletons. Time point here: newly diagnosed GD, antithyroid drugs for less than 3 months. PBMCs provided the RNA from which the TCR library was made. These same data were also listed under a study on T cells in Graves' hyperthyroidism and ophthalmopathy.

Sequenced here: peripheral blood mononuclear cells (PBMCs), sampled at new diagnosis, from a patient treated with antithyroid drugs. Source of these receptors: a woman aged 18-35 years with Graves disease.

This chain connects TRBV3-1 to TRBJ2-1, with D tentatively TRBD2 (5 bases). CDR1 and CDR2 from the germline V gene are LGHDT and YNNKEL (reference sequence). Trimming cost V 0 bases and J 0 bases, with 9 bases left between them. The CDR3 totals 16 residues. The CDR3 is CASSQDWTGSYNEQFF. The CDR3 nucleotides read TGTGCCAGCAGCCAAGACTGGACTGGCTCCTACAATGAGCAGTTCTTC.

Concerning this clonotype: Likely a read error: the CDR3 ends without its conserved phenylalanine or tryptophan. The V call is TRBV11-2, the J call TRBJ2-5, with TRBD2 matching over 7 bases. This CDR3 is 15 amino acids long. The germline V gene encodes CDR1 SGHAT and CDR2 FQNNGV. Germline trimming cut 3 bases from V and 6 bases from J; bases unmatched to any gene: 10. DNA of the CDR3: TGTGCCAGCAGCTTGCCAGCGGGGTCCGGAAAGACCCAGTACCTC. Translating it yields CASSLPAGSGKTQYL.